This entry describes one T cell receptor (beta chain). Its antigen specificity is not known. Base qualities are not provided; no much larger clone lies one nucleotide away. Systemically healthy Caucasian individuals from Russia, around 38 in total and aged roughly 6 to 100 years, were included as donors. Approximately 9 milliliters of peripheral blood were collected from each donor into EDTA-treated Vacutainer tubes. PBMCs were isolated by Ficoll-Paque density-gradient centrifugation, with at least 7 million obtained per sample. Total RNA, at least 5 micrograms per sample, was extracted from PBMCs with Trizol reagent. For every donor, an aliquot of PBMCs went through flow cytometry to measure the percentages of naive CD45RAhigh/CD27high T cells. Library preparation was by 5' RACE. The sequencer was an Illumina HiSeq 2500. A second PCR of about 6 to 11 cycles was performed with a sample-barcoded 5' primer and a J-beta primer mix. Each TCR beta cDNA molecule received a unique molecular identifier from a template-switch 5' adaptor carrying 12 random nucleotides. Each sample yielded at least 3 million CDR3-containing paired-end reads. The Mint cDNA synthesis kit, primed by a TRBC-specific oligonucleotide, was used to synthesize first-strand cDNA from all RNA. All cDNA was treated with uracil-DNA glycosylase and then went through a first 18-cycle PCR with the universal primers M1SS and BC2_uni_R. In the authors' own workflow: For normalization, 1 million high-quality reads were randomly selected from each sample, with every read carrying a distinct molecular identifier. Instead of being binned into consensus sequences, reads with shared molecular identifiers were discarded. MiTCR, with a Q25 quality threshold and the strictest error-elimination algorithm, was used for CDR3 identification, clonotype clustering and error correction. A nonparametric unseen species model using Euler transformation provided a lower-bound estimate of total TCR beta diversity. Using fastp at Q25 and MiXCR, TCRdb reprocessed the public reads and kept productive beta chains. Every entry covers one CDR3 protein and lists the most common genes and DNA from its rows. The authors' filters were not applied to this entry. This sample comprises around 800,000 distinct CDR3 sequences, about 55% of them detected only once. The top ten clones comprise roughly 40% of the sample.

Spanning cysteine to phenylalanine, the CDR3 consists of 14 amino acids. The read is trimmed to its CDR3 DNA, 42 bases read in frame from base 1. CDR1 MNHEY and CDR2 SVGEGT are derived from the germline V gene. Germline trimming: 8 bases from V, 11 bases from J; junction bases outside gene matches: 17. The sample comes from a study of blood T cells in healthy people across ages (dated by TCRdb to the mid-2010s). General notes on the study: In model experiments, roughly one uniquely barcoded TCR beta cDNA molecule per two T cells was captured by template switching. To track age-related changes in TCR beta repertoire diversity, the study relied on deep sequencing normalized with unique cDNA molecular identifiers. Donors were grouped into four age groups: young (average roughly 16 years), middle-aged (over 35), aged (over 55) and long-lived (around 80). To avoid experimental bias, donors of different ages were distributed randomly across sequencing lanes. Using the same blood draw, the study looked at two additional independent replicas of 1 million unique cDNA reads for two donors, one aged 18 to 30 and the other aged 80 or older.

Here is what the overall study found, with its caveats: Estimates of total diversity from one million sequenced T cells were regarded as lower bounds and underestimates. The percentage of naive T cells measured by flow cytometry correlated strongly with observed TCR beta diversity. As age increased, observed TCR beta diversity per million T cells dropped in a roughly linear way, and a significant reduction was already evident by age roughly 40. Bulk unsorted PBMC profiling prevented conclusive comparison of naive and antigen-experienced compartments. Because donor CMV infection status was unknown, age-related changes in expanded clonotypes were potentially confounded. Compared with the aged group, the long-lived group had more naive CD4+ T cells, fewer expanded clones and increased TCR diversity, suggesting age selection.

This TCR was sampled from an elderly man in good health. Sequencing used blood. This receptor chain uses TRBV6-2 or TRBV6-3 and TRBJ2-5; 7 of the junction bases match TRBD2. The sequence in DNA is TGTGCCAGCCGGCAAAGCGGGGCCCCCAGAGAGCAGTACTTC. It is translated as CASRQSGAPREQYF.